The next 2 T cell receptor beta chains were all read from a single sample in a study of T cell responses to AZD1222 COVID-19 vaccine (dated by TCRdb to about 2021). The meaning of the sample's time point label: baseline before first vaccination. To prepare the library, the immunoSEQ multiplex PCR assay was applied. In its TCRdb copy, this immuneACCESS table keeps in-frame sequences only and misses some clones. Where compared with another copy, unresolved V genes explain less than half of these, and the others have no known cause. For this sample the table gives roughly 160,000 clones, of which around nine tenths were detected only once. The ten largest clonotypes hold 1.5% of the sample. Source: peripheral blood, taken on day 0 of AZD1222 vaccination. The receptors originated from an adult in good health.

The rearrangement joins TRBV27 to TRBJ1-6; D remains ambiguous. CDR3 length: 13 residues. Germline CDR1 reads MNHEY; CDR2 reads SMNVEV (reference sequence). V lost 10 bases to trimming and J lost 4 bases, with 11 bases between them. The CDR3 region has the DNA TGTGCCACCCGTCTCCGGTATAATTCACCCCTCCACTTT. It yields the protein CATRLRYNSPLHF.

The rearrangement joins TRBV19 to TRBJ2-7, with D possibly TRBD2 on 6 matching bases. This CDR3 contains 14 residues. V was clipped by 7 bases and J by 5 bases, with 18 bases between them. The V gene's germline CDR1 is LNHDA and CDR2 SQIVND (reference sequence). CDR3 sequence reads: CASTFRGMENEQYF. The CDR3, as DNA: TGTGCCAGTACTTTCCGGGGGATGGAGAACGAGCAGTACTTC. The full variable domain, with the rest looked up from reference TRBV19 and TRBJ2-7, is DGGITQSPKYLFRKEGQNVTLSCEQNLNHDAMYWYRQDPGQGLRLIYYSQIVNDFQKGDIAEGYSVSREKKESFPLTVTSAQKNPTAFYLCASTFRGMENEQYFGPGTRLTVT.